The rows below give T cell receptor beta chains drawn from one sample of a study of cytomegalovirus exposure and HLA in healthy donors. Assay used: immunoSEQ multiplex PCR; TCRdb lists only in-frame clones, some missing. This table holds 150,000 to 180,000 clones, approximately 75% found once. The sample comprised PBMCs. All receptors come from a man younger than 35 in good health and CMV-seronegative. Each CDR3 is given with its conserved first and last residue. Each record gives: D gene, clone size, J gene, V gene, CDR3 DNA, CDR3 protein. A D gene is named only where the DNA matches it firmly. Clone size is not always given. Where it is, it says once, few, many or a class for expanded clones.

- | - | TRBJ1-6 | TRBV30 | TGTGCCTGGACGGGGGGCCGGAATTCACCCCTCCACTTT | CAWTGGRNSPLHF
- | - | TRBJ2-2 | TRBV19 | TGTGCCAGTAGAACTCAGGGTAACGCGAACACCGGGGAGCTGTTTTTT | CASRTQGNANTGELFF
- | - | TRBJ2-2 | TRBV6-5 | TGTGCCAGCAGTTACTCAGTGGGGGGGAACACCGGGGAGCTGTTTTTT | CASSYSVGGNTGELFF
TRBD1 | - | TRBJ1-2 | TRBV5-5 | TGTGCCAGCAGCTTGGGTGGACAGGCCTTCTACACCTTC | CASSLGGQAFYTF
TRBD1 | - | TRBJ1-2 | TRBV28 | TGTGCCAGTACGGACAGGGGCTCTTCTGGCTACACCTTC | CASTDRGSSGYTF
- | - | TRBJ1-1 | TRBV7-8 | TGTGCCAGCATCCGCCTGTCGGTCATGAACACTGAAGCTTTCTTT | CASIRLSVMNTEAFF
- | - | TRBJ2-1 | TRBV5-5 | TGTGCCAGCAGCCGGGAGCGGTGGGGGGAGCAGTTCTTC | CASSRERWGEQFF
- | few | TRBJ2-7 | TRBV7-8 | TGTGCCAGCAGCTTAGTCTCCGAGCAGTACTTC | CASSLVSEQYF
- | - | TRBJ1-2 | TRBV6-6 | TGTGCCAGCAACCCCCGGGCAGGGGAATTCCGTGGGGGCTACACCTTC | CASNPRAGEFRGGYTF
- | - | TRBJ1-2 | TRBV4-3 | TGCGCCAGCAGCCAGACCTCCCCGGGCTGGAGGCATGGCTACACCTTC | CASSQTSPGWRHGYTF
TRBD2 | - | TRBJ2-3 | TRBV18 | TGTGCCAGCTCACCGCTGGGTAGCGGGGGGAGTAGATCCACAGATACGCAGTATTTT | CASSPLGSGGSRSTDTQYF
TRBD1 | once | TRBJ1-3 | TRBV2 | TGTGCCAGCAGTGCTAGGGCAGGGGGAGGAAACACCATATATTTT | CASSARAGGGNTIYF
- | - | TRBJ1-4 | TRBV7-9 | TGTGCCAGCTCTTTTGGACAGAATGAAAAACTGTTTTTT | CASSFGQNEKLFF
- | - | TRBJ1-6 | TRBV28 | TGTGCCAGCAGTGGGGGGGTGAATTCACCCCTCCACTTT | CASSGGVNSPLHF
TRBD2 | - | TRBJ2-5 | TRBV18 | TGTGCCAGCTCACCACCCAGGCTAGCGGGGGTTTTAGAGACCCAGTACTTC | CASSPPRLAGVLETQYF
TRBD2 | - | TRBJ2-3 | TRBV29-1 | TGCAGCGTTCTCGGGGCGGGAGTAGGGTTTCCAGATACGCAGTATTTT | CSVLGAGVGFPDTQYF
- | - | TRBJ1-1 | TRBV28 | TGTGCCAGCAGCCTCCCCGGGGTGACTGAAGCTTTCTTT | CASSLPGVTEAFF
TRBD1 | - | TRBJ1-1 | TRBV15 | TGTGCCACCAGCAGAGGGACAGGGATCTTGGAAGCTTTCTTT | CATSRGTGILEAFF
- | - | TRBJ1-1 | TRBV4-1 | TGCGCCAGCAGCCAAGGAACGGCAGGGGCAAAGGATTACACTGAAGCTTTCTTT | CASSQGTAGAKDYTEAFF